The 13 T cell receptor beta chains below were found in one sample sequenced in a study of blood T cell repertoires in COVID-19. Data came from immunoSEQ multiplex PCR; TCRdb stores just in-frame clones and leaves some out. The sample holds approximately 70,000 clones, about 80% seen once. The source material was peripheral blood. The receptor source for this set is a woman aged 55-69 years with acute or convalescent COVID-19.

The V gene is TRBV9, the J gene TRBJ2-1; 8 nucleotides align to TRBD2. The CDR3 has 15 residues. Trimming at V came to 4 bases and at J to 7 bases, leaving 10 bases not matched to a gene. The germline gives CDR1 SGDLS, CDR2 YYNGEE. The CDR3: CASSPRGGSFNEQFF. The DNA of the CDR3 is TGTGCCAGCAGCCCTCGGGGGGGCTCGTTTAATGAGCAGTTCTTC.

The chain links TRBV4-2 to TRBJ1-3; D is perhaps TRBD1 (6 bases). V lost 0 bases and J lost 4, with 16 bases in between. CDR1 and CDR2 (germline): LGHNA, YNFKEQ. CDR3 length: 17 amino acids. The CDR3 is CASSQDRPGVGGNTIYF. CDR3 DNA: TGTGCCAGCAGCCAAGATCGGCCAGGGGTGGGGGGAAACACCATATATTTT.

The chain uses TRBV6-5 and TRBJ2-7; weak D call: TRBD1 (5 bases). This CDR3 comprises 15 residues. Trimming removed 8 bases from V and 1 base from J, with 18 bases in between. CDR1 and CDR2 from the germline V gene are MNHEY and SVGAGI. CDR3 sequence: CASWAKGKMSYEQYF. The CDR3, as DNA: TGTGCCAGCTGGGCTAAGGGGAAGATGTCCTACGAGCAGTACTTC.

V and J are TRBV7-2 and TRBJ1-6; D might be TRBD1 (5 bases). Trimming pared 1 base from V and 11 bases from J, leaving 12 bases between. Germline V CDR1 and CDR2: SGHTA, FQGNSA. This CDR3 has 14 residues. Here the CDR3 reads CASSLEGLGTPLHF. CDR3 bases: TGTGCCAGCAGCTTAGAGGGGTTAGGGACACCCCTCCACTTT.

The chain links TRBV19 to TRBJ1-2; D not certain. Germline V lookup: CDR1 LNHDA, CDR2 SQIVND (reference sequence). Trimming cost V 3 bases and J 0 bases, with 8 bases left between them. The CDR3 consists of 14 residues. DNA for the CDR3: TGTGCCAGTAGTATTAGTCAAGCTAACTATGGCTACACCTTC. Translation: CASSISQANYGYTF.

The chain carries TRBV5-1 and TRBJ2-4; no clear D. CDR1 is SGHRS, CDR2 YFSETQ, per germline. The CDR3 contains 13 residues. V gave up 5 bases and J gave up 7 bases, with 13 bases separating them. This CDR3 reads CASRTGDANIQYF. CDR3 DNA sequence: TGCGCCAGCAGGACTGGCGACGCGAACATTCAGTACTTC.

This chain joins TRBV11-2 and TRBJ1-2, with D possibly TRBD1 on 6 matching bases. The V and J ends lost 1 base and 4 bases respectively, with 25 bases between them. The germline gives CDR1 SGHAT, CDR2 FQNNGV. CDR3 size: 19 residues. This chain's CDR3 is CASSLGASPGGADSYGYTF. CDR3 DNA sequence: TGTGCCAGCAGCTTAGGGGCCTCGCCGGGGGGGGCAGATTCCTATGGCTACACCTTC.

This clone occurred a few times. The V call is TRBV19, the J call TRBJ2-2; a weak D match, TRBD1 (5 bases). Germline assignment: CDR1 LNHDA and CDR2 SQIVND (reference sequence). Deletions cut 7 bases from V and 6 bases from J, with 15 bases between. This CDR3 contains 14 residues. The CDR3 DNA sequence: TGTGCCAGTAACCCCGGTAGGGGTGCCGGGGAGCTGTTTTTT. Amino acid sequence: CASNPGRGAGELFF.

The CDR3 reads CASSRLQTANYGYTF. The CDR3 bases are TGTGCCAGTAGCCGCCTGCAGACAGCTAACTATGGCTACACCTTC. The chain combines TRBV19 with TRBJ1-2, with a possible D match to TRBD1 (5 bases). This CDR3 region has 15 residues. Germline loops: CDR1 LNHDA, CDR2 SQIVND (reference sequence). Trimming removed 6 bases at V and 0 bases at J, with 14 bases between.

This chain joins TRBV5-1 and TRBJ1-2; 10 nucleotides agree with TRBD1. This CDR3 spans 14 amino acids. Germline trimming cut 5 bases from V and 2 bases from J; bases unmatched to any gene: 3. Germline values: CDR1 SGHRS, CDR2 YFSETQ. Written as DNA, the CDR3 is TGCGCCAGCAGTCTGGGACAGGGGAACTATGGCTACACCTTC. This encodes CASSLGQGNYGYTF.

The chain uses TRBV24-1 and TRBJ1-3; D call uncertain. The CDR3 extends over 13 amino acids. The V gene lost 10 bases and the J gene lost 0 bases, with 9 bases spanning the gap. Germline-derived CDR1 and CDR2 are KGHDR and SFDVKD. CDR3 amino acids: CATQDLSGNTIYF. The CDR3 DNA is TGTGCCACGCAGGATCTCTCTGGAAACACCATATATTTT.

The genes are TRBV5-1 and TRBJ1-4, with 7 bases matching TRBD1. The germline CDR1 and CDR2 sequences are SGHRS and YFSETQ. V lost 4 bases, J lost 0 bases, and 3 bases stayed unmatched. The CDR3 sequence is 15 residues long. CDR3 DNA: TGCGCCAGCAGCGAGGGACAGCCAACTAATGAAAAACTGTTTTTT. The encoded protein is CASSEGQPTNEKLFF.

The chain couples TRBV5-4 to TRBJ2-3; D unresolved. CDR1 and CDR2 from the germline V gene are SGHNT and YYREEE (reference sequence). V lost 0 bases and J 6 bases, leaving 2 bases between the germline ends. CDR3 length equals 11 residues. In DNA form, the CDR3 reads TGTGCCAGCAGCTTGGCGGATACGCAGTATTTT. Translated: CASSLADTQYF.